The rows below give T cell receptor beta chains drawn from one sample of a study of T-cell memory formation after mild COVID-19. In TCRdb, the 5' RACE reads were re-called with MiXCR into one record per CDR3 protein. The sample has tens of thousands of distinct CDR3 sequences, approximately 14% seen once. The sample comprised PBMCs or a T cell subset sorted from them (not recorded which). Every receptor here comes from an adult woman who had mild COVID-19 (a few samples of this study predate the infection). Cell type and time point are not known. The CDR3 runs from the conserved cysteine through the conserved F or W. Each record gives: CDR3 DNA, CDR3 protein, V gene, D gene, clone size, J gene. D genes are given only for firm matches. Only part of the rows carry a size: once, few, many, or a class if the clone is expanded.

CDR3 DNA: TGTGCCAGCAGTTATTCTCCGGGACTAGCACGGGAGCAGTACTTC
CDR3 protein: CASSYSPGLAREQYF
V gene: TRBV6-2/TRBV6-3
D gene: TRBD2
clone size: few
J gene: TRBJ2-7

CDR3 DNA: TGTGCCAGCAGTCGAGCGGGAGGGCAAGCAGATACGCAGTATTTT
CDR3 protein: CASSRAGGQADTQYF
V gene: TRBV7-6
D gene: TRBD2
clone size: many
J gene: TRBJ2-3

CDR3 DNA: TGTGCCAGCAGCCCAAAGGACAGGGGAATCGTCGCAGGGGAGACCCAGTACTTC
CDR3 protein: CASSPKDRGIVAGETQYF
V gene: TRBV7-2
D gene: TRBD1
clone size: few
J gene: TRBJ2-5

CDR3 DNA: TGTGCCAGCAGCTCCCCGGGACACGTCTACGAGCAGTACTTC
CDR3 protein: CASSSPGHVYEQYF
V gene: TRBV7-9
D gene: .
clone size: .
J gene: TRBJ2-7

CDR3 DNA: TGTGCCAGCAGCATCGGGACAGGGGGTAGCAATCAGCCCCAGCATTTT
CDR3 protein: CASSIGTGGSNQPQHF
V gene: TRBV7-9
D gene: TRBD1
clone size: few
J gene: TRBJ1-5

CDR3 DNA: TGCTCAGGCGACACTGAAGCTTTCTTT
CDR3 protein: CSGDTEAFF
V gene: TRBV7-9
D gene: .
clone size: .
J gene: TRBJ1-1

CDR3 DNA: TGTGCCTGGAGGGGAGGGCCAGGCTTTGGCGAGCAGTACTTC
CDR3 protein: CAWRGGPGFGEQYF
V gene: TRBV30
D gene: TRBD2
clone size: .
J gene: TRBJ2-7

CDR3 DNA: TGTGCCAGCAGTTTAAGGGGGATGAGAAATCAGCCCCAGCATTTT
CDR3 protein: CASSLRGMRNQPQHF
V gene: TRBV27
D gene: .
clone size: .
J gene: TRBJ1-5

CDR3 DNA: TGTGCCAGCCTTAACCTCGGGAGTACGCTCCTAGCCAAAAACATTCAGTACTTC
CDR3 protein: CASLNLGSTLLAKNIQYF
V gene: TRBV12-3/TRBV12-4
D gene: .
clone size: .
J gene: TRBJ2-4

CDR3 DNA: TGTGCCAGCAGTTTTGCGGACCAAGAGACCCAGTACTTC
CDR3 protein: CASSFADQETQYF
V gene: TRBV27
D gene: .
clone size: few
J gene: TRBJ2-5

CDR3 DNA: TGCGCCAGCAGCTTGGCCGGGACAGGGGGCTTGGATGAGCAGTTCTTC
CDR3 protein: CASSLAGTGGLDEQFF
V gene: TRBV5-1
D gene: TRBD1
clone size: .
J gene: TRBJ2-1

CDR3 DNA: TGTGCCATCAGTGTAGACGGGACTAGCGGCGGGGAGCTGTTTTTT
CDR3 protein: CAISVDGTSGGELFF
V gene: TRBV10-3
D gene: TRBD2
clone size: .
J gene: TRBJ2-2

CDR3 DNA: TGTGCCACCAGCAGCCTACTAGCGGGAGGACCGAATGAGCAGTTCTTC
CDR3 protein: CATSSLLAGGPNEQFF
V gene: TRBV15
D gene: TRBD2
clone size: .
J gene: TRBJ2-1

CDR3 DNA: TGTGCCAGCAGTCCCGCCCCTCCGGAGGCAGATACGCAGTATTTT
CDR3 protein: CASSPAPPEADTQYF
V gene: TRBV6-1
D gene: .
clone size: .
J gene: TRBJ2-3

CDR3 DNA: TGTGCCAGCAGCCCCAACAGGGACCGAGGGGAAAAACTGTTTTTT
CDR3 protein: CASSPNRDRGEKLFF
V gene: TRBV13
D gene: .
clone size: few
J gene: TRBJ1-4

CDR3 DNA: TGTGCCAGCAGTTTATTCCGGGGAACGGGCAATCAGCCCCAGCATTTT
CDR3 protein: CASSLFRGTGNQPQHF
V gene: TRBV28
D gene: .
clone size: many
J gene: TRBJ1-5

CDR3 DNA: TGCGCCAGCAGCCCCATTAACCCCTCCGTCGCTGTAAGTGAGCAGTTCTTC
CDR3 protein: CASSPINPSVAVSEQFF
V gene: TRBV4-1
D gene: .
clone size: few
J gene: TRBJ2-1

CDR3 DNA: TGTGCCAGCAGCGTAGCCAGCGGGGGGAACAATGAGCAGTTCTTC
CDR3 protein: CASSVASGGNNEQFF
V gene: TRBV9
D gene: TRBD2
clone size: .
J gene: TRBJ2-1

CDR3 DNA: TGCGCCAGCAGCCTCGGTCACCGGGGCACAGATACGCAGTATTTT
CDR3 protein: CASSLGHRGTDTQYF
V gene: TRBV5-1
D gene: .
clone size: .
J gene: TRBJ2-3

CDR3 DNA: TGCGCCAGCACCCCACGTCTGGCGACGATCACAAACACTGAAGCTTTCTTT
CDR3 protein: CASTPRLATITNTEAFF
V gene: TRBV5-1
D gene: .
clone size: .
J gene: TRBJ1-1

CDR3 DNA: TGTGCCAGCAGCGTGGGTAAGGGGACTGAAGCTTTCTTT
CDR3 protein: CASSVGKGTEAFF
V gene: TRBV9
D gene: .
clone size: few
J gene: TRBJ1-1

CDR3 DNA: TGTGCCAGCAGCACGGGACAGATCGGAAGGGGCGAGCAGTACTTC
CDR3 protein: CASSTGQIGRGEQYF
V gene: TRBV7-8
D gene: TRBD1
clone size: few
J gene: TRBJ2-7

CDR3 DNA: TGTGCCAGCAGTGAGCGGACTAGCGGTGGCGGGGAGACCCAGTACTTC
CDR3 protein: CASSERTSGGGETQYF
V gene: TRBV12-3/TRBV12-4
D gene: TRBD2
clone size: .
J gene: TRBJ2-5

CDR3 DNA: TGTGCCAGCTTCCTGGGCCATGAGCAGTTCTTC
CDR3 protein: CASFLGHEQFF
V gene: TRBV6-6
D gene: .
clone size: .
J gene: TRBJ2-1

CDR3 DNA: TGTGCCAGTAGTGGGGGACTAGCGGGAGTGGCCGGGGAGCTGTTTTTT
CDR3 protein: CASSGGLAGVAGELFF
V gene: TRBV19
D gene: TRBD2
clone size: .
J gene: TRBJ2-2

CDR3 DNA: TGTGCCAGCAGTGAAGCGGGAGGGTACAATGAGCAGTTCTTC
CDR3 protein: CASSEAGGYNEQFF
V gene: TRBV6-4
D gene: TRBD2
clone size: .
J gene: TRBJ2-1

CDR3 DNA: TGTGCCAGCAGCTTAGTGCGGGGCGACTCTGGGGCCAACGTCCTGACTTTC
CDR3 protein: CASSLVRGDSGANVLTF
V gene: TRBV7-9
D gene: .
clone size: few
J gene: TRBJ2-6

CDR3 DNA: TGTGCCAGCAGTTTTTGGGGACTAGCTTACAATGAGCAGTTCTTC
CDR3 protein: CASSFWGLAYNEQFF
V gene: TRBV12-3/TRBV12-4
D gene: TRBD2
clone size: .
J gene: TRBJ2-1

CDR3 DNA: TGTGCCAGCAGCCCCCGTATCCGCCCCCCCCACGAGCAGTACTTC
CDR3 protein: CASSPRIRPPHEQYF
V gene: TRBV9
D gene: .
clone size: .
J gene: TRBJ2-7

CDR3 DNA: TGTGCCAGCCATTTGGGTTTAGGAGGGCCGGTAGTCCCTCCCCGAGATACGCAGTATTTT
CDR3 protein: CASHLGLGGPVVPPRDTQYF
V gene: TRBV7-9
D gene: .
clone size: few
J gene: TRBJ2-3

CDR3 DNA: TGTGCCACCAGCAGCAGGGGGCACGGTGGAAATGAGCAGTTCTTC
CDR3 protein: CATSSRGHGGNEQFF
V gene: TRBV15
D gene: TRBD1
clone size: .
J gene: TRBJ2-1

CDR3 DNA: TGTGCCAGCAGCCCCAGTCTCAGGGGGATGAATGAAAAACTGTTTTTT
CDR3 protein: CASSPSLRGMNEKLFF
V gene: TRBV7-6
D gene: TRBD1
clone size: .
J gene: TRBJ1-4

CDR3 DNA: TGCAGCGCCTGGGGGCAGGGACTTGGCTACACCTTC
CDR3 protein: CSAWGQGLGYTF
V gene: TRBV29-1
D gene: .
clone size: few
J gene: TRBJ1-2

CDR3 DNA: TGTGCCAGCAGCTTGGGGACAACCTCTGGGGCCAACGTCCTGACTTTC
CDR3 protein: CASSLGTTSGANVLTF
V gene: TRBV7-9
D gene: .
clone size: many
J gene: TRBJ2-6

CDR3 DNA: TGTGCCAGCAGCCCGATTCAGCGGGGACACAATGAGCAGTTCTTC
CDR3 protein: CASSPIQRGHNEQFF
V gene: TRBV27
D gene: TRBD2
clone size: many
J gene: TRBJ2-1

CDR3 DNA: TGTGCCAGCAGCCAAGGTCCCGGGACAGGTCCCACAGATACGCAGTATTTT
CDR3 protein: CASSQGPGTGPTDTQYF
V gene: TRBV3-1
D gene: TRBD1
clone size: few
J gene: TRBJ2-3

CDR3 DNA: TGTGCCAGCAGTTTAGAGGTTCAGTGGGGGGAAAAAAACATTCAGTACTTC
CDR3 protein: CASSLEVQWGEKNIQYF
V gene: TRBV12-3/TRBV12-4
D gene: .
clone size: .
J gene: TRBJ2-4

CDR3 DNA: TGCAGTGCTCTAGCGGGGGCCTACGATACGCAGTATTTT
CDR3 protein: CSALAGAYDTQYF
V gene: TRBV20-1
D gene: TRBD2
clone size: .
J gene: TRBJ2-3

CDR3 DNA: TGTGCCAGCAGCTTAATCGAGGCCCTTCGCACCTTC
CDR3 protein: CASSLIEALRTF
V gene: TRBV7-9
D gene: .
clone size: few
J gene: TRBJ1-2

CDR3 DNA: TGTGCCAGCAGCCCTGATCCGATTGGCGGGGAGCTGTTTTTT
CDR3 protein: CASSPDPIGGELFF
V gene: TRBV7-9
D gene: .
clone size: .
J gene: TRBJ2-2

CDR3 DNA: TGTGCCAGCAGTATAGGGGTAGCCGAGCAGTACTTC
CDR3 protein: CASSIGVAEQYF
V gene: TRBV7-9
D gene: .
clone size: many
J gene: TRBJ2-7

CDR3 DNA: TGTGCCAGCAGCGCGGACAGGGGGCTGGAAAACATTCAGTACTTC
CDR3 protein: CASSADRGLENIQYF
V gene: TRBV6-6
D gene: TRBD1
clone size: many
J gene: TRBJ2-4